The source of this TCR beta chain is a study of PD-1 blockade in classical Hodgkin lymphoma. Study as a whole: Intravenous delivery of nivolumab at 3 mg/kg to patients occurred every 2 weeks.

Note on this clone: The antigen is undetermined.

Only in-frame clones appear in the TCRdb table, and some are missing; sequencing was by immunoSEQ multiplex PCR. The data hold over 85,000 clones, with roughly nine tenths observed a single time. Overall study findings and caveats: Significantly greater TCR diversity emerged by C4D1 in CD4+ cells but not CD8+ cells. The study reported lower baseline TCR diversity in newly diagnosed patients than in healthy donors. Whatever underlies the repertoire differences (possibly disease activity or prior therapy) remains undefined.

Time point described: cycle 4 day 1 (C4D1), after 6 weeks of nivolumab. In every patient, relapse followed autologous stem cell transplantation, while exposure to brentuximab vedotin differed. Sequenced material: peripheral blood mononuclear cells (PBMCs), taken before the fourth cycle of nivolumab. This receptor was taken from a human donor with classical Hodgkin lymphoma.

This CDR3 reads CSVGLVHPANYGYTF. CDR3 nucleotide sequence: TGCAGCGTTGGCTTAGTCCACCCTGCTAACTATGGCTACACCTTC. The chain links TRBV29-1 to TRBJ1-2; D gene uncertain. This CDR3 comprises 15 residues. From germline, CDR1 is SQVTM and CDR2 ANQGSEA. Trimming removed 4 bases at V and 0 bases at J, with 15 bases between. Supplemented by reference TRBV29-1 and TRBJ1-2, the full variable domain reads SAVISQKPSRDICQRGTSLTIQCQVDSQVTMMFWYRQQPGQSLTLIATANQGSEATYESGFVIDKFPISRPNLTFSTLTVSNMSPEDSSIYLCSVGLVHPANYGYTFGSGTRLTVV.